This T cell receptor (beta chain) was identified during a study of identical twins. Study-level results: Cord blood's abundant beta clonotypes had fewer insertions, unlike memory repertoires.

In germline, CDR1 is MNHEY, CDR2 SMNVEV (reference sequence). This CDR3 comprises 13 residues. V was cut by 6 bases and J by 1 base, with 10 bases left in between. Worth noting for this clonotype: Its matching antigen is unknown.

Each donor was a healthy Caucasian. One entry per CDR3 protein, called by TCRdb with MiXCR from the 5' RACE reads. Of 1.5 million to 2 million distinct CDR3 sequences listed, about 31% are singletons. The material sequenced was cord blood. The chain joins TRBV27 to TRBJ2-7; D is unclear. This clonotype was obtained from a newborn girl in good health. This CDR3 reads CASSRRISYEQYF. Written as DNA, the CDR3 is TGTGCCAGCAGCCGCCGCATTTCCTACGAGCAGTACTTC.